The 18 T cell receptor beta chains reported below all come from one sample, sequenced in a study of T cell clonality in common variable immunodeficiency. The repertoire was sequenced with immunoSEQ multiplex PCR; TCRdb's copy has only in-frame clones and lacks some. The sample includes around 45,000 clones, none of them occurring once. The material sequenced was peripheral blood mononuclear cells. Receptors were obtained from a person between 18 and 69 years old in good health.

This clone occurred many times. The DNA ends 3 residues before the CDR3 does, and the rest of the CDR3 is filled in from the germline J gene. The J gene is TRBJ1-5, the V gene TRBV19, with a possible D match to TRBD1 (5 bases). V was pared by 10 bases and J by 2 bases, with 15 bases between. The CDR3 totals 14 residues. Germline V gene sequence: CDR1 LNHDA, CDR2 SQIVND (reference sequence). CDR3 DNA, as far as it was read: TGTGCCACCCAAGGGGCCGGAGGCAATCAGCCC. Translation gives CATQGAGGNQP. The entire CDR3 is CATQGAGGNQPQHF.

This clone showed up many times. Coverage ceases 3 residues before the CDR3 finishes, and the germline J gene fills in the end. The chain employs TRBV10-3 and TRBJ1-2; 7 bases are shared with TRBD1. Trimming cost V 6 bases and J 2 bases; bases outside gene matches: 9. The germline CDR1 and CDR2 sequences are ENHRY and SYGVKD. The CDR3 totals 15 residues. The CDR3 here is CAISPGTVFNYGYTF. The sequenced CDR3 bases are TGTGCCATCAGCCCCGGGACAGTATTCAACTATGGC.

The CDR3 is CASSIFRSLSGGQYF. The sequenced CDR3 bases are TGTGCCAGTAGTATATTCAGGTCCTTGAGCGGAGGT. The chain uses TRBV19 and TRBJ2-4, with D possibly matching TRBD2 (5 bases). The missing CDR3 end, 3 residues past where the read stops, is filled in from the germline J gene. CDR1 and CDR2 from the germline V gene are LNHDA and SQIVND (reference sequence). The CDR3 totals 15 residues.

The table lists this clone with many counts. Partial CDR3 DNA: TGTGCCAGTAGTATAGGATGGGTCGCGGAGCCC. It encodes CASSIGWVAEP. The complete CDR3 sequence is CASSIGWVAEPQHF. The V and J genes are TRBV19 and TRBJ1-5; D gene unclear. The sequence runs out 3 residues before the end of the CDR3; the remainder is reconstructed from the germline J gene. Germline values: CDR1 LNHDA, CDR2 SQIVND (reference sequence). The V gene lost 1 base and the J gene lost 8 bases, with 12 bases spanning the gap. The CDR3 sequence is 14 residues long.

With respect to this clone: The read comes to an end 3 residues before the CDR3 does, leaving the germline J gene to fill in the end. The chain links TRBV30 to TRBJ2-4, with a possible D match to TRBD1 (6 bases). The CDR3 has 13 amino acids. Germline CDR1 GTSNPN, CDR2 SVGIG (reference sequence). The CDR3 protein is CAWSQGKGYGQYF. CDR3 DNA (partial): TGTGCCTGGAGCCAGGGGAAAGGGTATGGT.

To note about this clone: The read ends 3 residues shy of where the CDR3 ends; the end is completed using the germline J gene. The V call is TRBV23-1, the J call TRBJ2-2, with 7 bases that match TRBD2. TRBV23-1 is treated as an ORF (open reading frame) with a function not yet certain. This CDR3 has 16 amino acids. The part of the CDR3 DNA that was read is TGCGCCAGCAGTACCGGAGCGGGGAGGGCTAATGAAAAG. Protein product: CASSTGAGRANEK. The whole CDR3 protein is CASSTGAGRANEKLFF.

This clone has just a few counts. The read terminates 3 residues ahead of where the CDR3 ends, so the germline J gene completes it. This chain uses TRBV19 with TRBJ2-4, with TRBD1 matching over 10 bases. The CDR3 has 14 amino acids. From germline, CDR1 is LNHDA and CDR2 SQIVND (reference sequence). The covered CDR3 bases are TGTGCCAGTAGTGAGACAGGGGGCGCTGAGGGT. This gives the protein CASSETGGAEG. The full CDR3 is CASSETGGAEGQYF.

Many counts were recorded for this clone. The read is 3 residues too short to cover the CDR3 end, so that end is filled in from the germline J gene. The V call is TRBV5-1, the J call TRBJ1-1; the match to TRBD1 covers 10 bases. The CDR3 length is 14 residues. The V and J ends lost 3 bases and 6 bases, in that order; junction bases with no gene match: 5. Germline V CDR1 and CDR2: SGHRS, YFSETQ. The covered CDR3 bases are TGCGCCAGCAGCTCCACCGGGACAGGGGCTGAA. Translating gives CASSSTGTGAE. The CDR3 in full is CASSSTGTGAEAFF.

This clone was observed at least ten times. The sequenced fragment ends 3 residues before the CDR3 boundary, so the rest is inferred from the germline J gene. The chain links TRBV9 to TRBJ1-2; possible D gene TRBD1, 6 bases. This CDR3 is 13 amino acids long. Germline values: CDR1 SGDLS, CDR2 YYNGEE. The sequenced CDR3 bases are TGTGCCAGCAGCGTCCAGGAGCAGGGGGGC. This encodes CASSVQEQGG. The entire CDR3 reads CASSVQEQGGYTF.

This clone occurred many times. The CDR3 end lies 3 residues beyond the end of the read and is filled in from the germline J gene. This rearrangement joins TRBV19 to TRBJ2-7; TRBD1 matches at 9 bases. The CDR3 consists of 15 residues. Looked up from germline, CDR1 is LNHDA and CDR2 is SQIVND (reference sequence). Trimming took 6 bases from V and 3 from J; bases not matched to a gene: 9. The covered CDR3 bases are TGTGCCAGTAGGCCCTCCGGGACAGGGTTCTACGAG. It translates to CASRPSGTGFYE. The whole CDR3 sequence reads CASRPSGTGFYEQYF.

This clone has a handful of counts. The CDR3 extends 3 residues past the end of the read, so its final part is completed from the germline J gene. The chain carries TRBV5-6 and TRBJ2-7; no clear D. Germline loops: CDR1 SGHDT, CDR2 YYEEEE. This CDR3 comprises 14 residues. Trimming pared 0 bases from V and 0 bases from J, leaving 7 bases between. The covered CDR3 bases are TGTGCCAGCAGCTTGGTCGGGTCCTCCTACGAG. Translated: CASSLVGSSYE. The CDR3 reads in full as CASSLVGSSYEQYF. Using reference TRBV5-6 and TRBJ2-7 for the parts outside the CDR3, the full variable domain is DAGVTQSPTHLIKTRGQQVTLRCSPKSGHDTVSWYQQALGQGPQFIFQYYEEEERQRGNFPDRFSGHQFPNYSSELNVNALLLGDSALYLCASSLVGSSYEQYFGPGTRLTVT.

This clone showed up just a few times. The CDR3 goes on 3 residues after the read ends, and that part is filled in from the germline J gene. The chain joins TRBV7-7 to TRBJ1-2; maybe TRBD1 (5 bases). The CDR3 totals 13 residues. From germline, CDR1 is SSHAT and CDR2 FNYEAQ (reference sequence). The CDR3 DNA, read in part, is TGTGCCAGCAGCCTGGGGGGGGGTCATGAC. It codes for CASSLGGGHD. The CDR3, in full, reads CASSLGGGHDYTF.

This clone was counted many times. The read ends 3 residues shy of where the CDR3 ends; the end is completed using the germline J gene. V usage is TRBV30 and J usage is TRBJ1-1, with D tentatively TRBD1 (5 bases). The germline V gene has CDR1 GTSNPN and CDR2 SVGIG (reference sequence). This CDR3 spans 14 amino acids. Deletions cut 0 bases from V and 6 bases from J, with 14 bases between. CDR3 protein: CAWSVQSGYPEAFF. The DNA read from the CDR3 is TGTGCCTGGAGTGTACAATCAGGGTATCCTGAA. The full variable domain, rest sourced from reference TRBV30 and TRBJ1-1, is SQTIHQWPATLVQPVGSPLSLECTVEGTSNPNLYWYRQAAGRGLQLLFYSVGIGQISSEVPQNLSASRPQDRQFILSSKKLLLSDSGFYLCAWSVQSGYPEAFFGQGTRLTVV.

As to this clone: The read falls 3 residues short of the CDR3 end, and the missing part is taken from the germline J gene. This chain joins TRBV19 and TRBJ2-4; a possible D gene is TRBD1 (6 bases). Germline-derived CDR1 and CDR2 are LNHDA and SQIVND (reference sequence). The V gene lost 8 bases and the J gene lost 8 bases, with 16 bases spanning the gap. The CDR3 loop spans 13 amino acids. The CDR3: CASGTTGSDIQYF. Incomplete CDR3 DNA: TGTGCCAGTGGGACAACAGGGTCAGACATT.

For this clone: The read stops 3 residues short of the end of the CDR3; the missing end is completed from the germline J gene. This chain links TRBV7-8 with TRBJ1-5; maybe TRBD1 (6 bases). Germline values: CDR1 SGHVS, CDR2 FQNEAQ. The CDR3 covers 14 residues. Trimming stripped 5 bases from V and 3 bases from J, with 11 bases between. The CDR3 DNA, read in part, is TGTGCCAGCAGCCCCTCAGGGGCCAATCAGCCC. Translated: CASSPSGANQP. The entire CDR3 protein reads CASSPSGANQPQHF.

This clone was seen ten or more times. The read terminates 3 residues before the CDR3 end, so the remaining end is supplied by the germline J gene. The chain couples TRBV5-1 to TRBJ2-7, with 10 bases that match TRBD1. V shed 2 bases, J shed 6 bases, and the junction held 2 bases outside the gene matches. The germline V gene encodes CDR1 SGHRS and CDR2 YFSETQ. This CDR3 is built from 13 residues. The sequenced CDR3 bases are TGCGCCAGCAGCTTAGGGACAGGGGCCGAG. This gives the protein CASSLGTGAE. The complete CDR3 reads CASSLGTGAEQYF. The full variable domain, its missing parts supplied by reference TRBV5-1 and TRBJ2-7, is KAGVTQTPRYLIKTRGQQVTLSCSPISGHRSVSWYQQTPGQGLQFLFEYFSETQRNKGNFPGRFSGRQFSNSRSEMNVSTLELGDSALYLCASSLGTGAEQYFGPGTRLTVT.

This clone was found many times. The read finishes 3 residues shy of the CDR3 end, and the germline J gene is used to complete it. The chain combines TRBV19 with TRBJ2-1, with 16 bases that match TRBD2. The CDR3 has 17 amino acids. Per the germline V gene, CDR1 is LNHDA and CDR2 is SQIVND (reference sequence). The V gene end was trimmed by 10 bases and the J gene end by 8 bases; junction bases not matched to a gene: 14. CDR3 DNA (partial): TGTGCCACCCGACCACGAGCCGGGACTAGCGGGGGGGATGAG. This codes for CATRPRAGTSGGDE. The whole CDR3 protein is CATRPRAGTSGGDEQFF.

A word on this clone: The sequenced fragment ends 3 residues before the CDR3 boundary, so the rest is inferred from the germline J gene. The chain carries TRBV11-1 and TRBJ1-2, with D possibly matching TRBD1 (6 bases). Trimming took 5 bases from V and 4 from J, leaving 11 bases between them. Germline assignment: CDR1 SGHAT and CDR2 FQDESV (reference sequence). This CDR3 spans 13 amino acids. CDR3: CASSPRGGYGYTF. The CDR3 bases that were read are TGTGCCAGCAGCCCCAGGGGTGGCTATGGC.